This T cell receptor (beta chain) was sequenced during a study of blood T cell repertoires in COVID-19. The overall study: Some COVID-19 samples were acute and others convalescent; all came from the United States, Italy and Spain. T cells, B-cell-depleted T cells, or PBMCs supplied cDNA or gDNA.

In the authors' methods: Amplification of reference gene primers provided the estimated nucleated cell counts. This table comes from immunoSEQ multiplex PCR, and its TCRdb copy is limited to in-frame clones, with some not included. V and J calls and clone size are copied from that table; D and trimming were computed from the DNA. There are 60,000 to 75,000 clones in the sample; about 81% occur only once, and around 12% lies in the top ten. V was trimmed by 6 bases and J by 6 bases, leaving 16 bases between them. The length of the CDR3 is 13 residues. CDR1 and CDR2 from the germline V gene are SGHRS and YFSETQ.

Sequences were obtained from peripheral blood. V is TRBV5-1 and J is TRBJ2-7; no firm D call. This TCR was sampled from a human donor in a cohort sampled during active COVID-19. In nucleotides, the CDR3 is TGCGCCAGCACCCCCGACCGCGGCGGCGAGCAGTACTTC. Encoded protein: CASTPDRGGEQYF.